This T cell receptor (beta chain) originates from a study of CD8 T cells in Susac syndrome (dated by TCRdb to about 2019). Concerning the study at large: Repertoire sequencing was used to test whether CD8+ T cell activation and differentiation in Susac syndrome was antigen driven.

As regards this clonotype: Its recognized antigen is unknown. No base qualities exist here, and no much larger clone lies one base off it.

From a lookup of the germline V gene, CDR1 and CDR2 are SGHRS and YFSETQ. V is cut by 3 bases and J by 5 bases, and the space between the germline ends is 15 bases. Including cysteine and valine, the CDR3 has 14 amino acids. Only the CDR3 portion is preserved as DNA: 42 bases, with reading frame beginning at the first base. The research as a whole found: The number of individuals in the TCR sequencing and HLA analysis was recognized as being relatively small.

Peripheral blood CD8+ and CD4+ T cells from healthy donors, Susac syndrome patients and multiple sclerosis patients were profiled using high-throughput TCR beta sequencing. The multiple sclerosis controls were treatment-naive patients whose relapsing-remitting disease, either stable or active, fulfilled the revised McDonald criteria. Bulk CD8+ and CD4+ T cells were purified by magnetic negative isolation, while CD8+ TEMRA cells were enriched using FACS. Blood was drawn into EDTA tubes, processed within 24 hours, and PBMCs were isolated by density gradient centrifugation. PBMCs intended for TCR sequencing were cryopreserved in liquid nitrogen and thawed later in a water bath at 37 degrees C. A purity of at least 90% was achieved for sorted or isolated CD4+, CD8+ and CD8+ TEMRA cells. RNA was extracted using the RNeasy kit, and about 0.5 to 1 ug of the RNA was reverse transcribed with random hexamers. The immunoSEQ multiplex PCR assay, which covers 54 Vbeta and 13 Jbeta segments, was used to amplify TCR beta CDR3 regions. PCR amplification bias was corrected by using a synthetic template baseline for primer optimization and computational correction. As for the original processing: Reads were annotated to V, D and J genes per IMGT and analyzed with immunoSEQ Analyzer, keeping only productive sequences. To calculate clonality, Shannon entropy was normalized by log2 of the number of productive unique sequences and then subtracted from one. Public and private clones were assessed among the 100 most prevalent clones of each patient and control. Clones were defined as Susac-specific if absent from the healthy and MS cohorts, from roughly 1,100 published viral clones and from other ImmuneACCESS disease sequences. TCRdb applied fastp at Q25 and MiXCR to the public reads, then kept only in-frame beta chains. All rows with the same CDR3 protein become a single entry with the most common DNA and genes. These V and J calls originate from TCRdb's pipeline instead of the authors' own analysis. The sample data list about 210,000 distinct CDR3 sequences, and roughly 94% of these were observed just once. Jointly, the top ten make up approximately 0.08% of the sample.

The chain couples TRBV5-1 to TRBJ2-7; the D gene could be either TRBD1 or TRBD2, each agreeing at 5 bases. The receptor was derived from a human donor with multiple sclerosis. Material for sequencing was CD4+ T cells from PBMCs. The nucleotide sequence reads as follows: TGCGCCAGCAGCTGGGGCTCGGGGAACGACGAGCAGTACGTC. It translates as CASSWGSGNDEQYV.